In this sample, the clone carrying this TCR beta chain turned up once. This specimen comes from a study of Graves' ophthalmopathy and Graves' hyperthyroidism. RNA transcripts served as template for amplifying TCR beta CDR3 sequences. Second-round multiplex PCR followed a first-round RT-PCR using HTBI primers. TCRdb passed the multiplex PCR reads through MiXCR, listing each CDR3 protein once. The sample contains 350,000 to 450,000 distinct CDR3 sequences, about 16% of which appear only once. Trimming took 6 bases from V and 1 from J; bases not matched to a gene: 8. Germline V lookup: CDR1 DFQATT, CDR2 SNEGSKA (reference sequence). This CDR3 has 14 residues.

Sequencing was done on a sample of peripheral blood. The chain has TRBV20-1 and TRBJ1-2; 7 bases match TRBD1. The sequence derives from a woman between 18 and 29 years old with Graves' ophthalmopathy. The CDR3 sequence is CSAEQGFNNYGYTF. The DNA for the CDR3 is TGCAGTGCGGAACAGGGGTTCAATAACTATGGCTACACCTTC.